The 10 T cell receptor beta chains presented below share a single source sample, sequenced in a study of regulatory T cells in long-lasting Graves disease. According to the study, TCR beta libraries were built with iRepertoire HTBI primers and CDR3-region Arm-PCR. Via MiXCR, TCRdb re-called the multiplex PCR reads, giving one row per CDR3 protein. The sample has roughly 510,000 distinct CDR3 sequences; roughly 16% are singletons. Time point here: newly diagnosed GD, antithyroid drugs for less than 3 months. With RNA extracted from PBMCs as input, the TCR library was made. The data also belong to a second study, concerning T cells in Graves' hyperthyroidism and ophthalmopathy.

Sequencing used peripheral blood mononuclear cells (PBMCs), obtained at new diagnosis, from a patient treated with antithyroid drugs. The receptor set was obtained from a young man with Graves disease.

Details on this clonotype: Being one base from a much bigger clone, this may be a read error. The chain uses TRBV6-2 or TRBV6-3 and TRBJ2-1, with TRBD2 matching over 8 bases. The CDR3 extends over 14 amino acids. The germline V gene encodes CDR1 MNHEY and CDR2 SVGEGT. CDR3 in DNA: TGTGCCAGTCGAGCGGGAGCGTCCTACGATGAGCAGTTCTTC. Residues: CASRAGASYDEQFF.

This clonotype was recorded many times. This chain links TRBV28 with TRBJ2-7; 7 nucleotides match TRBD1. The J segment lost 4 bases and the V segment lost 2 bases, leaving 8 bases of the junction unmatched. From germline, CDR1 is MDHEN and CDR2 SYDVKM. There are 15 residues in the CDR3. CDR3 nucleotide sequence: TGTGCCAGCAGTTTAAAGCACAGGGGTATGTACGAGCAGTACTTC. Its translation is CASSLKHRGMYEQYF. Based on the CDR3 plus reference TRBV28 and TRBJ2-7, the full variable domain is DVKVTQSSRYLVKRTGEKVFLECVQDMDHENMFWYRQDPGLGLRLIYFSYDVKMKEKGDIPEGYSVSREKKERFSLILESASTNQTSMYLCASSLKHRGMYEQYFGPGTRLTVT.

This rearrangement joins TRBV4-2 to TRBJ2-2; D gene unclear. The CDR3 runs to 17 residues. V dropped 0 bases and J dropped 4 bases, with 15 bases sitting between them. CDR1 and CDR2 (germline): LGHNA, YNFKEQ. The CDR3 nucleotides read TGTGCCAGCAGCCAAGATTTGCAGCAGTATCCCACCGGGGAGCTGTTTTTT. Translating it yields CASSQDLQQYPTGELFF.

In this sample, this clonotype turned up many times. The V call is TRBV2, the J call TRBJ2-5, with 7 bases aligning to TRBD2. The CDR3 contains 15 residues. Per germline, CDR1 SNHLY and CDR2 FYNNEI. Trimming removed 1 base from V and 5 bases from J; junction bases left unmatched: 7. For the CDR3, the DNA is TGTGCCAGCAGTGAAGGGGGACTACGCTTGGAGACCCAGTACTTC. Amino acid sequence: CASSEGGLRLETQYF.

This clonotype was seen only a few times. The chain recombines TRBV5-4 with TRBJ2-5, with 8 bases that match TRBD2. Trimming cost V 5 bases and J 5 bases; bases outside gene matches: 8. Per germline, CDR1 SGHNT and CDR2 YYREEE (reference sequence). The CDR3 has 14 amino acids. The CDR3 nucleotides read TGTGCCAGCAGTTCGGGACTAGGTGCGGAGACCCAGTACTTC. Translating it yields CASSSGLGAETQYF.

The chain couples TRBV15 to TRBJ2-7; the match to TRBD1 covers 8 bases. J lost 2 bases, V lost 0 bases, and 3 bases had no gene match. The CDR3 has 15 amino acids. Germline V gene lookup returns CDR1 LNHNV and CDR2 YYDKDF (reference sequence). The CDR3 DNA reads TGTGCCACCAGCAGAGATCTACAGGGGGCCTACGAGCAGTACTTC. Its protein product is CATSRDLQGAYEQYF.

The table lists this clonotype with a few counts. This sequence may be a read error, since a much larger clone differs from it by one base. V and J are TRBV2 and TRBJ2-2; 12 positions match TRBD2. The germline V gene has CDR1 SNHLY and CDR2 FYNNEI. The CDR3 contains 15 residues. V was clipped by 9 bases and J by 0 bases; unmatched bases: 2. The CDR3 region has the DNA TGTGCCAGGACTAGCGGGAGTCCGAACACCGGGGAGCTGTTTTTT. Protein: CARTSGSPNTGELFF.

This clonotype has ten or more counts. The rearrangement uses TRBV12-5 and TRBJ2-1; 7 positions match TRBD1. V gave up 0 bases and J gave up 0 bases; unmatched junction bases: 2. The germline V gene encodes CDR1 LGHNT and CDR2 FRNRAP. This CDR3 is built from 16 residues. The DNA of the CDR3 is TGTGCTAGTGGTTTGGTACAGGGGAGCTCCTACAATGAGCAGTTCTTC. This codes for CASGLVQGSSYNEQFF.

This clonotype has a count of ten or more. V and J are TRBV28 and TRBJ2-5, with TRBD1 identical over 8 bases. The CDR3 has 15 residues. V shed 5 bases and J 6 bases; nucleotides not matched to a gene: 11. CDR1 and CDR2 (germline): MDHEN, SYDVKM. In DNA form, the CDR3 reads TGTGCCAGCAGTAACTCCCCAGGGGGCGGACAGACCCAGTACTTC. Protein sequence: CASSNSPGGGQTQYF.

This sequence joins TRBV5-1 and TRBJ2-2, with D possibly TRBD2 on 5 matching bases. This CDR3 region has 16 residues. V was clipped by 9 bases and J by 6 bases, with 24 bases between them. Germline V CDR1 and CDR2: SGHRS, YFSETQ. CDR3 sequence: CATQGGGSRVPGELFF. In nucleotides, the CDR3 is TGCGCCACCCAAGGAGGTGGGAGTAGGGTGCCCGGGGAGCTGTTTTTT.